The present TCR beta chain was sequenced within a study of cytomegalovirus exposure and HLA in healthy donors. This clone was seen more than once but under ten times. What it binds is not known. Study outcomes and limitations: It was shown in a later analysis that HLA-associated TCR beta chains were more clonally expanded than other, equally common chains.

It was with 60 Vbeta and 13 Jbeta primers that the PCR ran. Profiled with immunoSEQ multiplex PCR; TCRdb holds only in-frame clones, not every one. The sample yields some 100,000 clones, roughly 69% seen once. Healthy bone marrow donors formed the donor group. This receptor was identified in a woman in her 70s in good health and CMV-seropositive. The material sequenced was PBMCs.

CDR3 loop: CASKREQETQYF. The CDR3 coding sequence is TGTGCCTCCAAACGGGAACAAGAGACCCAGTACTTC. This chain links TRBV30 with TRBJ2-5, with a tentative D call TRBD2 (5 bases). With 7 bases removed from V and 2 bases from J, the gap between germline ends came to 11 bases. The CDR3 is made up of 12 amino acids. The germline gives CDR1 GTSNPN, CDR2 SVGIG (reference sequence).